The 2 T cell receptor beta chains below all came from one sample that was sequenced in a study of tumor-infiltrating lymphocytes in primary liver carcinoma. Total RNA (roughly 530 ng) served as template for TCR beta cDNA synthesis primed by a constant-region primer. Investigators got TCR beta libraries out of three nested multiplex PCR rounds, done with slightly modified ARM-PCR. Use of TRBV1-TRBV30 forward primers with a C-beta reverse primer characterized the first two PCR rounds, which lasted roughly 9 cycles each. TCRdb re-analysed the multiplex PCR reads in MiXCR, keeping a single row per CDR3 protein. Seen here are fewer than 400,000 distinct CDR3 sequences, approximately 65% observed once, and the top ten hold 9% to 10%. Unsorted whole blood supplied the blood RNA, and germline DNA was isolated too. Source material: peripheral blood. All receptors come from a man between 40 and 49 years old with primary liver carcinoma and hepatitis B virus infection.

This clonotype was recorded many times. The chain couples TRBV11-3 to TRBJ2-1, with 8 nucleotides matching TRBD2. J was trimmed by 7 bases and V by 3 bases; bases with no gene match: 5. Germline CDR1 SGHNT, CDR2 YENEEA. The CDR3 has 14 amino acids. The CDR3 is CASSFNSGGNEQFF. The CDR3 DNA reads as TGTGCCAGCAGCTTCAATTCGGGAGGGAATGAGCAGTTCTTC.

This clonotype was counted only a few times. This may be a read error: a much more frequent sequence differs by one nucleotide. The chain joins TRBV12-3 or TRBV12-4 to TRBJ2-2; 7 nucleotides align to TRBD2. The CDR3 is made up of 15 amino acids. The trim removed 10 bases at V and 6 bases at J, leaving 14 bases unmatched. CDR3 amino acids: CANKVQEAGAGELFF. CDR3 nucleotide sequence: TGTGCCAACAAAGTTCAGGAGGCGGGAGCCGGGGAGCTGTTTTTT.